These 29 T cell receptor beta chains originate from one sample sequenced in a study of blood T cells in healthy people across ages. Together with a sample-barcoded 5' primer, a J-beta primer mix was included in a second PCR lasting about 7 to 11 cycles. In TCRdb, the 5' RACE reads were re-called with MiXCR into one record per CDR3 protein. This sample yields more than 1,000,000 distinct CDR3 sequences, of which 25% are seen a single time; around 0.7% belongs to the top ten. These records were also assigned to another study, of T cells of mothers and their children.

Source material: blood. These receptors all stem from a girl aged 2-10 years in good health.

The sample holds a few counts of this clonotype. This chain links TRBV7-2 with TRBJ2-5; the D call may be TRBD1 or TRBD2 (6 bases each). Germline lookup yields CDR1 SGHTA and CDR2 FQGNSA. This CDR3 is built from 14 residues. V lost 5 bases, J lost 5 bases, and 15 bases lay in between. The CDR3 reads CASSTLGGFETQYF. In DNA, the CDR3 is TGTGCCAGCAGCACCTTGGGGGGCTTTGAGACCCAGTACTTC.

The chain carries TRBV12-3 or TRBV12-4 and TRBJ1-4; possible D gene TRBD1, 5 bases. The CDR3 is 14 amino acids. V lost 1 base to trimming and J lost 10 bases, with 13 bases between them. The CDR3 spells CASSLVRGEGKLFF. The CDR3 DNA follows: TGTGCCAGCAGTTTAGTTCGGGGGGAGGGAAAACTGTTTTTT.

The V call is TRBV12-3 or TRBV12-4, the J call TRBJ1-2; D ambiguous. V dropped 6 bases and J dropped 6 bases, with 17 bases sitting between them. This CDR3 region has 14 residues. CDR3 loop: CASSPSGGVDGYTF. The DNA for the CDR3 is TGTGCCAGCAGCCCCTCCGGCGGGGTGGATGGCTACACCTTC.

Written as DNA, the CDR3 is TGCAGCGTTGAAGTTGGGCGGGGGCAGCCCCAGCATTTT. Translating it yields CSVEVGRGQPQHF. The chain joins TRBV29-1 to TRBJ1-5; a possible D gene is TRBD1 (5 bases). Trimming stripped 1 base from V and 7 bases from J, with 11 bases between. The CDR3 contains 13 residues. The germline V gene has CDR1 SQVTM and CDR2 ANQGSEA.

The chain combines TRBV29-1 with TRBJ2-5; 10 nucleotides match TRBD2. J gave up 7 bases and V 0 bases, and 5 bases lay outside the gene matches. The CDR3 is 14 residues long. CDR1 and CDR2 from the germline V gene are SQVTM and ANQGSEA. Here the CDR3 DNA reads TGCAGCGTTGAAGAGTCTAGCGGGGGTGGGACCCAGTACTTC. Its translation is CSVEESSGGGTQYF.

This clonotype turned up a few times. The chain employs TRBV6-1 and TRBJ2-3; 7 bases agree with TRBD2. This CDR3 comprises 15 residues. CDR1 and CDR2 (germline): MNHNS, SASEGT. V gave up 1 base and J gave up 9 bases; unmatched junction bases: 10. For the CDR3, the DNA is TGTGCCAGCAGTGAAGGCGGGTGGGCTAGCGGAACGCAGTATTTT. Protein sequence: CASSEGGWASGTQYF.

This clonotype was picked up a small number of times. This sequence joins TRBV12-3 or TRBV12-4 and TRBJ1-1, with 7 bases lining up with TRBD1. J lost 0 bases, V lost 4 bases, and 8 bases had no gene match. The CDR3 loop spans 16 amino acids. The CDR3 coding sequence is TGTGCCAGCAGTTCTTGGACAGGAGATCTGAACACTGAAGCTTTCTTT. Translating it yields CASSSWTGDLNTEAFF.

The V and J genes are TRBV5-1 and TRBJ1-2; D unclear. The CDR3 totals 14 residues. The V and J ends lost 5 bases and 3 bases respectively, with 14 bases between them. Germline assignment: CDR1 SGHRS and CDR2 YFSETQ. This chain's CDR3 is CASSSAPDYYGYTF. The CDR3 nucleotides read TGCGCCAGCAGTTCCGCGCCGGACTACTATGGCTACACCTTC.

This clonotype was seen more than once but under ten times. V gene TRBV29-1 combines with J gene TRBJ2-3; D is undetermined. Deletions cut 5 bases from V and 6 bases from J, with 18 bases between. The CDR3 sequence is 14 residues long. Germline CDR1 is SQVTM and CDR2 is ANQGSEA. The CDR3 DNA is TGCAGCGTTCCCCAGACGGCGCGACGGGATACGCAGTATTTT. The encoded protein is CSVPQTARRDTQYF.

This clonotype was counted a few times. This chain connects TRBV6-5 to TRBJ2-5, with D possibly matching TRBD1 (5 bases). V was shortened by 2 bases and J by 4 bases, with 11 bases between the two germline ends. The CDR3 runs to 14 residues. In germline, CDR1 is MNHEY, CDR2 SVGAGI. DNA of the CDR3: TGTGCCAGCAGTTACACCGACAGAGGAGAGACCCAGTACTTC. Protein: CASSYTDRGETQYF.

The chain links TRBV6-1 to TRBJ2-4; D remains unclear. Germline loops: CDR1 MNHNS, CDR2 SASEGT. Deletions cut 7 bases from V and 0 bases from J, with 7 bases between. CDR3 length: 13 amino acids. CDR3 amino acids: CASIGIAKNIQYF. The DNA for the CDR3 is TGTGCCAGCATAGGGATAGCCAAAAACATTCAGTACTTC.

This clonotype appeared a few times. The CDR3 spells CSVEGSASSYGYTF. In DNA form, the CDR3 reads TGCAGCGTTGAGGGGTCAGCGAGCTCCTATGGCTACACCTTC. The rearrangement links TRBV29-1 to TRBJ1-2; D not resolved. This CDR3 has 14 amino acids. Trimming pared 3 bases from V and 4 bases from J, leaving 15 bases between. Germline CDR1 and CDR2: SQVTM and ANQGSEA.

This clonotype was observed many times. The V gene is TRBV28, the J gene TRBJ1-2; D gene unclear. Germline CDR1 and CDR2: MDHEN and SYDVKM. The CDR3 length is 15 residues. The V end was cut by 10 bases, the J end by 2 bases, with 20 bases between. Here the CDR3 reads CAITGGFFGNYGYTF. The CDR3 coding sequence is TGTGCCATTACGGGTGGGTTTTTCGGAAACTATGGCTACACCTTC.

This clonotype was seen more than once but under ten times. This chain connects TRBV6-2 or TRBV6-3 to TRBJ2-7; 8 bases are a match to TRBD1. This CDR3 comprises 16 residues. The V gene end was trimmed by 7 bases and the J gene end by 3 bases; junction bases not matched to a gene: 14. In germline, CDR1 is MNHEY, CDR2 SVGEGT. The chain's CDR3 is CASIKNSGTGLYEQYF. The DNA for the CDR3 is TGTGCCAGCATAAAAAACTCCGGGACAGGACTCTACGAGCAGTACTTC.

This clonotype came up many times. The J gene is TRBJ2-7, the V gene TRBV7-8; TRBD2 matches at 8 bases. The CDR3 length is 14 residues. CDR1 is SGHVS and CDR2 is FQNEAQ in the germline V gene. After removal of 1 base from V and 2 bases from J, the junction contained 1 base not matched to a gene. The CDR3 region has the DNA TGTGCCAGCAGCTTAGGCGGGGGGACCTACGAGCAGTACTTC. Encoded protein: CASSLGGGTYEQYF.

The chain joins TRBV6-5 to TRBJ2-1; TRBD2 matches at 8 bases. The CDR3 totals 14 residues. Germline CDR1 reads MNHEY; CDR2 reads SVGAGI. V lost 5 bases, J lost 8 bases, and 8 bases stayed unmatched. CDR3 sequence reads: CASSPGLVVHEQFF. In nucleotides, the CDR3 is TGTGCCAGCAGTCCGGGACTAGTGGTCCATGAGCAGTTCTTC.

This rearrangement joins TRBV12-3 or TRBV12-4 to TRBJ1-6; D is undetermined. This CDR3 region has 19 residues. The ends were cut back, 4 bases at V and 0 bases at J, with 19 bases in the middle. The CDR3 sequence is CASSYRPRPAISYNSPLHF. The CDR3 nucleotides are TGTGCCAGCAGTTATAGGCCTCGACCGGCCATCTCCTATAATTCACCCCTCCACTTT.

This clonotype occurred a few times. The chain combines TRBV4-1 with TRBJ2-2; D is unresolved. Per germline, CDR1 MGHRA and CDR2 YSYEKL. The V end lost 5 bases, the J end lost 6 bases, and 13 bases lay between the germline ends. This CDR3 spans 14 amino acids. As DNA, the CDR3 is TGCGCCAGCAGCGTTCTCCCCTCAGCCGGGGAGCTGTTTTTT. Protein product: CASSVLPSAGELFF.

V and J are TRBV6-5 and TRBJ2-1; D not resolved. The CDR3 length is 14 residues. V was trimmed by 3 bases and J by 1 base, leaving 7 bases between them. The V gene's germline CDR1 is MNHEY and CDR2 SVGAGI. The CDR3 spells CASSYMQSYNEQFF. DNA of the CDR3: TGTGCCAGCAGTTATATGCAGTCCTACAATGAGCAGTTCTTC.

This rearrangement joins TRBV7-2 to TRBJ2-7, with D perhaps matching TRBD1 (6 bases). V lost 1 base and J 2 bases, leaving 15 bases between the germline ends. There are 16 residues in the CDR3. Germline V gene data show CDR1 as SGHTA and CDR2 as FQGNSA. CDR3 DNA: TGTGCCAGCAGCTTAGTAGCCGGGACACTTGCCTACGAGCAGTACTTC. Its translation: CASSLVAGTLAYEQYF.

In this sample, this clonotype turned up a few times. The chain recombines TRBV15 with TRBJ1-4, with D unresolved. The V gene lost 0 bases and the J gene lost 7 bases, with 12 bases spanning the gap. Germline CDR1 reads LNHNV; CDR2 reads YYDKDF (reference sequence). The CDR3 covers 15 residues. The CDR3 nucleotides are TGTGCCACCAGCAGAGATAAGCCTTACGGTGAAAAACTGTTTTTT. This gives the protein CATSRDKPYGEKLFF.

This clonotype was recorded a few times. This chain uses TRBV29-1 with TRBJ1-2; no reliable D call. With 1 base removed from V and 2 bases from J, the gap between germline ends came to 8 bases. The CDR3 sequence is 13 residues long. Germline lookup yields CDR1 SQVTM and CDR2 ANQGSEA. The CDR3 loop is CSVEVRANYGYTF. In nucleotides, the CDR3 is TGCAGCGTTGAAGTTAGGGCAAACTATGGCTACACCTTC.

This CDR3 reads CASSLGSFTLNEQFF. In DNA, the CDR3 is TGCGCCAGCAGCCTCGGGTCATTTACTCTAAATGAGCAGTTCTTC. The rearrangement links TRBV4-3 to TRBJ2-5, with D uncertain. The J call may not be correct, given that the DNA end is closer to TRBJ2-1. Germline V gene sequence: CDR1 LGHNA, CDR2 YSLEER. The CDR3 loop spans 15 amino acids.

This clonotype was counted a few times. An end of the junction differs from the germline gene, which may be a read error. The CDR3 loop is CASQRSPTDEKLFF. The CDR3 coding sequence is TGTGCCAGCCAGCGCAGCCCAACTGATGAAAAACTGTTTTTT. The chain links TRBV7-6 to TRBJ1-4; D not resolved. This CDR3 is built from 14 residues. Germline V CDR1 and CDR2: SGHVS, FNYEAQ. The full variable domain, completed using reference TRBV7-6 and TRBJ1-4, is GAGVSQSPRYKVTKRGQDVALRCDPISGHVSLYWYRQALGQGPEFLTYFNYEAQQDKSGLPNDRFSAERPEGSISTLTIQRTEQRDSAMYRCASQRSPTDEKLFFGSGTQLSVL.

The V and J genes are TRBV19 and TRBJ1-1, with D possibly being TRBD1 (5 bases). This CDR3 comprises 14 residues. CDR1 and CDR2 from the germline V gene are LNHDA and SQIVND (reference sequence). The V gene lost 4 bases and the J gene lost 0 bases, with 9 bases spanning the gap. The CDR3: CASSTPGLNTEAFF. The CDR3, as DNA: TGTGCCAGTAGTACCCCGGGGCTGAACACTGAAGCTTTCTTT. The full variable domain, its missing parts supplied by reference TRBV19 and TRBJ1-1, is DGGITQSPKYLFRKEGQNVTLSCEQNLNHDAMYWYRQDPGQGLRLIYYSQIVNDFQKGDIAEGYSVSREKKESFPLTVTSAQKNPTAFYLCASSTPGLNTEAFFGQGTRLTVV.

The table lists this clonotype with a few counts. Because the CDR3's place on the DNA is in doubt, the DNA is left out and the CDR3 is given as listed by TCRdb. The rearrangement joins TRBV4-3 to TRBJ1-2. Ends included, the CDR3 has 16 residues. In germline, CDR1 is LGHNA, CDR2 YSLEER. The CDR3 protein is CASSQTSVAANYGYTF.

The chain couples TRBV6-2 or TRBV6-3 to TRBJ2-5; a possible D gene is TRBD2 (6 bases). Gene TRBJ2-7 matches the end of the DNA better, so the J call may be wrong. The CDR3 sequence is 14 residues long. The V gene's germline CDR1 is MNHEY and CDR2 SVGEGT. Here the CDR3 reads CASSALGGGGEQYF. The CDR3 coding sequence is TGTGCCAGCAGTGCCTTGGGAGGAGGTGGCGAGCAGTACTTC.

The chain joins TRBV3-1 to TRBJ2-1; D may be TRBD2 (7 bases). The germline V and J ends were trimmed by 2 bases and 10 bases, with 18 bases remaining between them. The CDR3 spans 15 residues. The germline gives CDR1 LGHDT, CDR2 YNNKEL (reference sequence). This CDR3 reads CASSQIGSGGGEQFF. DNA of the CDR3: TGTGCCAGCAGCCAAATAGGGTCGGGGGGCGGAGAGCAGTTCTTC.

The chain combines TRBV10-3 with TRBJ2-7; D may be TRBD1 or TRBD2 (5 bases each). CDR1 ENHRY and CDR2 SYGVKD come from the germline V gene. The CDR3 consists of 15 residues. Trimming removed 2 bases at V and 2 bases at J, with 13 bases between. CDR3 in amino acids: CAISEEGQGPYEQYF. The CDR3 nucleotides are TGTGCCATCAGTGAGGAGGGCCAGGGTCCCTACGAGCAGTACTTC.